This TCR beta chain was retrieved from a study of cytomegalovirus exposure and HLA in healthy donors. Across the study: Approximately 85 million unique TCRs from HLA-typed donors made up an early data release. Notes on the study in general: In a later analysis, CMV-associated beta chains were mostly HLA-associated, it appeared. Among donors in an Asian-associated ancestry cluster, a later analysis reportedly found fewer N-insertions than the roughly 700-donor mean. Being indistinguishable, some V segments were excluded, TRBV6-2 and TRBV6-3 among them.

For this clone: Its specificity is not known.

This CDR3 is 14 amino acids long. The ends were cut back, 3 bases at V and 4 bases at J, with 12 bases in the middle. Germline V gives CDR1 SEHNR, CDR2 FQNEAQ (reference sequence). Researchers ran the PCR with 60 Vbeta and 13 Jbeta primers. Assay: immunoSEQ multiplex PCR; the TCRdb copy retains only in-frame clones and omits some. The table lists about 160,000 clones, roughly 80% of them singletons. The chain uses TRBV7-9 and TRBJ1-2; D might be TRBD1 (5 bases). The receptor comes from a male donor in good health and CMV-seropositive. Material: PBMCs. CDR3 bases: TGTGCCAGCAGCTTCTCCAGGGAAGGCTATGGCTACACCTTC. Protein sequence: CASSFSREGYGYTF. The full variable domain, rest sourced from reference TRBV7-9 and TRBJ1-2, is DTGVSQNPRHKITKRGQNVTFRCDPISEHNRLYWYRQTLGQGPEFLTYFQNEAQLEKSRLLSDRFSAERPKGSFSTLEIQRTEQGDSAMYLCASSFSREGYGYTFGSGTRLTVV.